A selection of T cell receptor beta chains follows, all from one sample in a study of blood T cell repertoires in COVID-19. Profiling relied on immunoSEQ multiplex PCR, and the TCRdb table lists in-frame clones only, not all of them. Of around 110,000 clones listed, about three quarters are singletons. Sequencing was done on a sample of peripheral blood. The receptor set was obtained from a man in his sixties or seventies with acute or convalescent COVID-19. CDR3s include the opening cysteine and the closing phenylalanine or tryptophan. The order of the fields is J gene, V gene, D gene, clone size, CDR3 DNA, CDR3 protein. The D gene is left open where the match is weak. Not all rows give a size; the values are once, few, many and, for expanded clones, a class.

>TRBJ2-2|TRBV5-1|NA|NA
TGCGCCAGCAGGGGGCTCACCGGGGAGCTGTTTTTT
CASRGLTGELFF
>TRBJ1-3|TRBV7-2|NA|NA
TGTGCCAGCAGCTCTACAGGGACCTCTGGAAACACCATATATTTT
CASSSTGTSGNTIYF
>TRBJ1-5|TRBV7-2|TRBD1|NA
TGTGCCAGCAGCGAGGGACAGGGTGGCAATCAGCCCCAGCATTTT
CASSEGQGGNQPQHF
>TRBJ2-5|TRBV2|NA|NA
TGTGCCAGCAATACTAGACTGTACCAAGAGACCCAGTACTTC
CASNTRLYQETQYF
>TRBJ1-2|TRBV5-4|TRBD1|NA
TGTGCCAGCAGACCCGGGACAGCCACCAGCTATGGCTACACCTTC
CASRPGTATSYGYTF
>TRBJ2-4|TRBV11-2|TRBD1|NA
TGTGCCAGCAGCTTAATAGGAAACAAGGGGGCTGGCAAAAACATTCAGTACTTC
CASSLIGNKGAGKNIQYF
>TRBJ1-2|TRBV18|NA|NA
TGTGCCAGCTCATCCCTCCAAGCGGTTGGCTATGGCTACACCTTC
CASSSLQAVGYGYTF
>TRBJ2-5|TRBV24-1|NA|NA
TGTGCCACCAGTGACTCGTGGGGAGGGACCCAGTACTTC
CATSDSWGGTQYF
>TRBJ2-5|TRBV27|NA|NA
TGTGCCAGCAGTTCGCCACATGACAGGTTTGGGGCCCAGTACTTC
CASSSPHDRFGAQYF
>TRBJ2-3|TRBV5-6|NA|few
TGTGCCAGCAGCTTGGGGGCAGGGTGGGCGGCAGATACGCAGTATTTT
CASSLGAGWAADTQYF
>TRBJ1-6|TRBV7-2|NA|NA
TGTGCCAGCAGCTTAGGAGGGCAGTTAAGCTCCTATAATTCACCCCTCCACTTT
CASSLGGQLSSYNSPLHF
>TRBJ2-3|TRBV5-1|NA|NA
TGCGCCAGCAGCTTGGCTGTAGATACGCAGTATTTT
CASSLAVDTQYF
>TRBJ1-2|TRBV6-5|NA|NA
TGTGCCAGCAGTTACACGGAGGACCTGGCGGCGGGCTACACCTTC
CASSYTEDLAAGYTF
>TRBJ2-3|TRBV3-1/TRBV3-2|NA|few
TGTGCCAGCAGCCCCGACCGGGGGAAAGCGGGTGGCACAGATACGCAGTATTTT
CASSPDRGKAGGTDTQYF
>TRBJ2-3|TRBV5-4|NA|NA
TGTGCCAGCAGCTTTCAGGGTTCAGATACGCAGTATTTT
CASSFQGSDTQYF
>TRBJ1-1|TRBV5-1|NA|NA
TGCGCCAGCAGCTTGGAAGGTGGCAGGGGCGACACTGAAGCTTTCTTT
CASSLEGGRGDTEAFF
>TRBJ1-6|TRBV5-5|TRBD1|NA
TGTGCCAGCAGCGAGGGACAGGTCAATTCACCCCTCCACTTT
CASSEGQVNSPLHF